One sample yielded the 8 T cell receptor beta chains listed below, sequenced in a study of T cells in Graves' hyperthyroidism and ophthalmopathy. Amplification yielded TCR beta CDR3 regions, with RNA transcripts as the source. The HTBI primer set served for first-round RT-PCR of the TCR CDR3. One entry per CDR3 protein, called by TCRdb with MiXCR from the multiplex PCR reads. The sample lists approximately 200,000 distinct CDR3 sequences; approximately 16% were seen once. Sequenced: blood. The receptor source for this set is a middle-aged man with Graves' hyperthyroidism.

The table lists this clonotype with many counts. The CDR3 DNA follows: TGCAGCGTTGAGATGCCGGGACAGGGGGCCACTCGCGATGAAGCTTTCTTT. Translation gives CSVEMPGQGATRDEAFF. The chain links TRBV29-1 to TRBJ1-1; 12 bases are shared with TRBD1. This CDR3 region has 17 residues. After removal of 3 bases from V and 7 bases from J, the junction contained 15 bases not matched to a gene. CDR1 is SQVTM and CDR2 is ANQGSEA in the germline V gene. The full variable domain, its missing parts supplied by reference TRBV29-1 and TRBJ1-1, is SAVISQKPSRDICQRGTSLTIQCQVDSQVTMMFWYRQQPGQSLTLIATANQGSEATYESGFVIDKFPISRPNLTFSTLTVSNMSPEDSSIYLCSVEMPGQGATRDEAFFGQGTRLTVV.

This clonotype was picked up a small number of times. The gene calls are TRBV19 and TRBJ1-6; the D gene is possibly TRBD1 (5 bases). Germline V gene data show CDR1 as LNHDA and CDR2 as SQIVND (reference sequence). This CDR3 contains 14 residues. V was shortened by 4 bases and J by 9 bases, with 13 bases between the two germline ends. CDR3 sequence reads: CASSTLGGGSPLHF. The DNA of the CDR3 is TGTGCCAGTAGTACGCTCGGGGGTGGTTCACCCCTCCACTTT.

This clonotype occurred many times. The chain recombines TRBV9 with TRBJ1-6; 7 bases match TRBD1. V gave up 2 bases and J gave up 8 bases; unmatched junction bases: 7. There are 15 residues in the CDR3. CDR1 and CDR2 (germline): SGDLS, YYNGEE. CDR3 in DNA: TGTGCCAGCAGCGTTGGACAGGTAGGAGATTCACCCCTCCACTTT. It yields the protein CASSVGQVGDSPLHF.

This clonotype was counted at least ten times. This chain links TRBV11-2 with TRBJ1-1; no clear D. V lost 1 base and J 13 bases, leaving 16 bases between the germline ends. This CDR3 spans 13 amino acids. Per the germline V gene, CDR1 is SGHAT and CDR2 is FQNNGV. The CDR3, as DNA: TGTGCCAGCAGCTTAGCTTTTACGGGGTTGGTTTTCTTT. It is translated as CASSLAFTGLVFF.

This sequence joins TRBV15 and TRBJ2-5, with D maybe TRBD2 (6 bases). Germline values: CDR1 LNHNV, CDR2 YYDKDF (reference sequence). CDR3 length equals 15 residues. The V and J ends lost 1 base and 5 bases respectively, with 14 bases between them. The CDR3 DNA reads as TGTGCCACCAGCAGAGCGGTCAGGGCGGGGGAGACCCAGTACTTC. As protein: CATSRAVRAGETQYF.

This clonotype occurred many times. The gene calls are TRBV2 and TRBJ2-1; 7 bases fit TRBD2. This CDR3 spans 12 amino acids. Germline V gives CDR1 SNHLY, CDR2 FYNNEI. The V gene end was trimmed by 7 bases and the J gene end by 9 bases; junction bases not matched to a gene: 6. CDR3 DNA: TGTGCCAGCAACGGCGGCGGGGGTGAGCAGTTCTTC. Its translation is CASNGGGGEQFF. The whole variable domain, filled in from reference TRBV2 and TRBJ2-1, reads EPEVTQTPSHQVTQMGQEVILRCVPISNHLYFYWYRQILGQKVEFLVSFYNNEISEKSEIFDDQFSVERPDGSNFTLKIRSTKLEDSAMYFCASNGGGGEQFFGPGTRLTVL.

This clonotype was seen repeatedly, ten times or more. The rearrangement links TRBV10-3 to TRBJ2-1; TRBD1 aligns across 9 bases. The CDR3 extends over 16 amino acids. The trim removed 9 bases at V and 0 bases at J, leaving 9 bases unmatched. CDR1 and CDR2 from the germline V gene are ENHRY and SYGVKD. CDR3 DNA sequence: TGTGCCATTGCGTCCGGGACAGGGAGCTCCTACAATGAGCAGTTCTTC. The encoded protein is CAIASGTGSSYNEQFF.

This clonotype was recorded at least ten times. V is TRBV7-9 and J is TRBJ1-4, with D unclear. CDR3 length: 13 amino acids. V dropped 5 bases and J dropped 2 bases, with 6 bases sitting between them. Per the germline V gene, CDR1 is SEHNR and CDR2 is FQNEAQ (reference sequence). The CDR3 DNA is TGTGCCAGCAGCCGGGGTACTAATGAAAAACTGTTTTTT. It encodes CASSRGTNEKLFF.